The 12 T cell receptor beta chains below come from one sample, sequenced in a study of vaccination and CD4 T cells after COVID-19. Treatment here: approximately 9-day PBMC culture with coronavirus spike peptide pools or control peptides (ViraFEST assay). These CD4+ T cells came from an unexposed donor, sampled before the COVID-19 pandemic (2011-2018). The assay that was used to sequence DNA from cultured CD4+ T cells was the Oncomine TCR Beta short-read assay. TCRdb analysed the PCR reads with MiXCR anew, one entry per CDR3 protein. Here the sample spans 7,000 or so distinct CDR3 sequences, 43% being singletons. No antigen has been identified for these receptors. What was sequenced was CD4+ T cells from blood, cultured in vitro. These receptor sequences come from a human donor in good health.

The chain carries TRBV7-2 and TRBJ1-1, with D unresolved. The germline gives CDR1 SGHTA, CDR2 FQGNSA. V dropped 4 bases and J dropped 0 bases, with 6 bases sitting between them. The CDR3 length is 13 residues. The CDR3 protein is CASSSFLNTEAFF. The CDR3 DNA reads TGTGCCAGCAGCTCGTTTTTGAACACTGAAGCTTTCTTT.

The J gene is TRBJ2-3, the V gene TRBV25-1, with D perhaps matching TRBD1 (5 bases). The ends were cut back, 1 base at V and 0 bases at J, with 11 bases in the middle. Germline lookup yields CDR1 MGHDK and CDR2 SYGVNS. This CDR3 contains 16 residues. DNA of the CDR3: TGTGCCAGCAGTGAATCCATAGGGGCTAGCACAGATACGCAGTATTTT. Protein: CASSESIGASTDTQYF. Supplemented by reference TRBV25-1 and TRBJ2-3, the full variable domain reads EADIYQTPRYLVIGTGKKITLECSQTMGHDKMYWYQQDPGMELHLIHYSYGVNSTEKGDLSSESTVSRIRTEHFPLTLESARPSHTSQYLCASSESIGASTDTQYFGPGTRLTVL.

This clonotype was detected only a few times. V and J are TRBV24-1 and TRBJ1-2; D is unclear. The V end was cut by 4 bases, the J end by 5 bases, with 7 bases between. Per germline, CDR1 KGHDR and CDR2 SFDVKD. The CDR3 spans 12 residues. This chain's CDR3 is CATSEEGYGYTF. DNA for the CDR3: TGTGCCACCAGTGAAGAAGGGTATGGCTACACCTTC.

This clonotype qualifies as medium-sized. This sequence joins TRBV20-1 and TRBJ1-2; 7 nucleotides line up with TRBD1. The length of the CDR3 is 14 residues. Germline V gives CDR1 DFQATT, CDR2 SNEGSKA (reference sequence). Trimming removed 6 bases from V and 5 bases from J; junction bases left unmatched: 12. The CDR3: CSAIYRDSSYGYTF. CDR3 bases: TGCAGTGCCATCTACCGGGACAGCTCATATGGCTACACCTTC.

In its sample, this clonotype was seen a few times. The chain uses TRBV2 and TRBJ1-2, with D possibly TRBD1 on 5 matching bases. V shed 8 bases and J shed 0 bases, with 16 bases lying between them. CDR3 size: 15 residues. Germline V lookup: CDR1 SNHLY, CDR2 FYNNEI. The CDR3, as DNA: TGTGCCAGCCGGGGCGGGCAGAACCCTAACTATGGCTACACCTTC. It codes for CASRGGQNPNYGYTF. The complete variable domain, with remaining parts taken from reference TRBV2 and TRBJ1-2, reads EPEVTQTPSHQVTQMGQEVILRCVPISNHLYFYWYRQILGQKVEFLVSFYNNEISEKSEIFDDQFSVERPDGSNFTLKIRSTKLEDSAMYFCASRGGQNPNYGYTFGSGTRLTVV.

CDR3 protein: CASSYHRVGYEQYF. CDR3 in DNA: TGTGCCAGCAGTTACCACAGGGTCGGGTACGAGCAGTACTTC. The chain couples TRBV6-5 to TRBJ2-7, with a possible D match to TRBD1 (6 bases). From germline, CDR1 is MNHEY and CDR2 SVGAGI. The CDR3 is 14 residues long. The V and J ends lost 2 bases and 4 bases respectively, with 12 bases between them.

The chain recombines TRBV7-2 with TRBJ2-5; 12 bases are shared with TRBD1. The V and J ends lost 7 bases and 2 bases, in that order; junction bases with no gene match: 8. CDR3 size: 16 residues. From germline, CDR1 is SGHTA and CDR2 FQGNSA. Here the CDR3 reads CASIGRDRGRQETQYF. CDR3 nucleotides: TGTGCCAGCATTGGGAGGGACAGGGGGCGGCAAGAGACCCAGTACTTC.

Judged by abundance, this clonotype is large (0.1 to 1%). The chain couples TRBV20-1 to TRBJ2-4; 14 bases agree with TRBD2. The CDR3 is 17 amino acids. CDR1 and CDR2 (germline): DFQATT, SNEGSKA (reference sequence). The ends lost 6 bases at V and 0 bases at J; junction bases unmatched: 7. Written as DNA, the CDR3 is TGCAGTGCGTGGACTAGCGGGAGGAATCTAGCCAAAAACATTCAGTACTTC. This gives the protein CSAWTSGRNLAKNIQYF.

In its sample, this clonotype was seen a few times. J is TRBJ2-7 and V is TRBV7-9, with 13 positions matching TRBD2. Germline CDR1 SEHNR, CDR2 FQNEAQ (reference sequence). This CDR3 contains 15 residues. J was trimmed by 5 bases and V by 5 bases; bases with no gene match: 6. CDR3 protein: CASSQGLAGPHEQYF. Written as DNA, the CDR3 is TGTGCCAGCAGCCAGGGACTAGCGGGGCCCCACGAGCAGTACTTC. Full variable domain (missing parts from reference TRBV7-9 and TRBJ2-7): DTGVSQNPRHKITKRGQNVTFRCDPISEHNRLYWYRQTLGQGPEFLTYFQNEAQLEKSRLLSDRFSAERPKGSFSTLEIQRTEQGDSAMYLCASSQGLAGPHEQYFGPGTRLTVT.

The chain is built from TRBV7-2 and TRBJ1-2; no reliable D call. The CDR3 contains 12 residues. The germline V gene encodes CDR1 SGHTA and CDR2 FQGNSA. Deletions cut 1 base from V and 6 bases from J, with 6 bases between. CDR3 protein: CASSLGPNGYTF. In nucleotides, the CDR3 is TGTGCCAGCAGCTTAGGTCCAAATGGCTACACCTTC.

In its sample, this clonotype was seen a few times. The rearrangement joins TRBV2 to TRBJ2-5, with D perhaps being TRBD1 or TRBD2 (6 bases each). Trimming cost V 5 bases and J 1 base, with 23 bases left between them. CDR1 is SNHLY, CDR2 FYNNEI, per germline. The CDR3 sequence is 18 residues long. CDR3 region: CASSLPSAGSRGQETQYF. CDR3 in DNA: TGTGCCAGCAGTCTCCCTAGTGCGGGGAGCAGGGGCCAAGAGACCCAGTACTTC.

The rearrangement joins TRBV27 to TRBJ2-3; D not certain. The CDR3 spans 14 residues. Germline CDR1 reads MNHEY; CDR2 reads SMNVEV (reference sequence). V was trimmed by 2 bases and J by 1 base, leaving 7 bases between them. The CDR3 here is CASSLQAGTDTQYF. As DNA, the CDR3 is TGTGCCAGCAGTTTACAAGCAGGCACAGATACGCAGTATTTT.